Below, 24 T cell receptor beta chains from the same sample are listed, as sequenced in a study of technical replicates of blood from a few donors. Clones were sequenced by immunoSEQ multiplex PCR, and TCRdb holds only the in-frame ones, with some missing. Of around 62,000 clones detected, under 98% appear once; the ten largest clones hold roughly 0.26%. Sequencing was performed on T cells isolated from PBMCs. The receptors derive from a human donor in good health.

This clone was detected only once. The rearrangement uses TRBV10-1 and TRBJ2-7; 9 bases are shared with TRBD2. From germline, CDR1 is WNHNN and CDR2 SYGVQD (reference sequence). J gave up 2 bases and V 3 bases, and 5 bases lay outside the gene matches. This CDR3 is built from 15 residues. In DNA form, the CDR3 reads TGCGCCAGCAGTGATGGGGTAGCGGGAGCCTACGAGCAGTACTTC. Amino acid sequence: CASSDGVAGAYEQYF.

V usage is TRBV19 and J usage is TRBJ1-4; D is unresolved. CDR1 and CDR2 (germline): LNHDA, SQIVND (reference sequence). The length of the CDR3 is 18 residues. The V and J ends lost 3 bases and 1 base respectively, with 18 bases between them. The chain's CDR3 is CASSINPPKLRTNEKLFF. The CDR3, as DNA: TGTGCCAGTAGTATCAACCCACCAAAACTTAGAACTAATGAAAAACTGTTTTTT.

The V gene is TRBV19, the J gene TRBJ1-3; a possible D gene is TRBD1 (5 bases). The CDR3 is 14 amino acids. V shed 4 bases and J shed 0 bases, with 7 bases lying between them. Looked up from germline, CDR1 is LNHDA and CDR2 is SQIVND (reference sequence). In DNA, the CDR3 is TGTGCCAGTAGTACCGACAGCTCTGGAAACACCATATATTTT. Protein: CASSTDSSGNTIYF.

The rearrangement joins TRBV30 to TRBJ2-4; 11 positions match TRBD2. The CDR3 has 14 residues. Germline values: CDR1 GTSNPN, CDR2 SVGIG (reference sequence). V lost 3 bases and J lost 6; bases outside the gene matches: 4. The CDR3 DNA sequence: TGTGCCTGGAGAATAGCGGGAGGGTTAAACATTCAGTACTTC. It encodes CAWRIAGGLNIQYF.

Written as DNA, the CDR3 is TGTGCCAGCAGCTTGTCGACAGGGCTTGCTGGAAACACCATATATTTT. As protein: CASSLSTGLAGNTIYF. The chain carries TRBV7-6 and TRBJ1-3; 7 bases map to TRBD1. The CDR3 totals 16 residues. Germline trimming cut 3 bases from V and 2 bases from J; bases unmatched to any gene: 7. Germline V gene lookup returns CDR1 SGHVS and CDR2 FNYEAQ.

The genes are TRBV29-1 and TRBJ2-2; D perhaps matches TRBD1 (5 bases). Germline values: CDR1 SQVTM, CDR2 ANQGSEA. The CDR3 loop spans 13 amino acids. The V end was cut by 0 bases, the J end by 9 bases, with 11 bases between. Here the CDR3 DNA reads TGCAGCGTTGAAGACAGGGTTAGCAGGGAGCTGTTTTTT. It translates to CSVEDRVSRELFF.

The rearrangement links TRBV7-9 to TRBJ2-7, with D maybe TRBD1 (6 bases). From germline, CDR1 is SEHNR and CDR2 FQNEAQ (reference sequence). With 1 base removed from V and 5 bases from J, the gap between germline ends came to 15 bases. This CDR3 contains 15 residues. The DNA of the CDR3 is TGTGCCAGCAGCTTAGTGGCAGGGGAGTTCCACGAGCAGTACTTC. This encodes CASSLVAGEFHEQYF.

The V and J genes are TRBV6-5 and TRBJ2-2; possible D gene TRBD1, 7 bases. Deletions cut 6 bases from V and 6 bases from J, with 11 bases between. Germline lookup yields CDR1 MNHEY and CDR2 SVGAGI. The CDR3 has 13 amino acids. Written as DNA, the CDR3 is TGTGCCAGCAGCCAGGGGGGCCCCGGGGAGCTGTTTTTT. Translating gives CASSQGGPGELFF.

The chain combines TRBV25-1 with TRBJ2-3; D is undetermined. Germline loops: CDR1 MGHDK, CDR2 SYGVNS. Between the trimmed V and J ends, which lost 1 base and 2 bases, there was a span of 13 bases. This CDR3 has 16 residues. The CDR3 region is CASSEFQAKITDTQYF. In DNA, the CDR3 is TGTGCCAGCAGTGAATTCCAAGCGAAGATCACAGATACGCAGTATTTT. The full variable domain, completed using reference TRBV25-1 and TRBJ2-3, is EADIYQTPRYLVIGTGKKITLECSQTMGHDKMYWYQQDPGMELHLIHYSYGVNSTEKGDLSSESTVSRIRTEHFPLTLESARPSHTSQYLCASSEFQAKITDTQYFGPGTRLTVL.

A note on this clone: At one end, the junction sequence differs from germline, possibly due to a read error. This sequence joins TRBV7-8 and TRBJ1-1; D ambiguous. Germline lookup yields CDR1 SGHVS and CDR2 FQNEAQ. The CDR3 extends over 11 amino acids. The DNA of the CDR3 is TGTGCCAGCAGCCTCGGTCTTGAAACTTTCTTT. This codes for CASSLGLETFF.

J is TRBJ1-1 and V is TRBV15; 10 bases line up with TRBD1. Trimming cost V 3 bases and J 5 bases; bases outside gene matches: 6. The CDR3 extends over 15 amino acids. Germline V gives CDR1 LNHNV, CDR2 YYDKDF (reference sequence). In DNA form, the CDR3 reads TGTGCCACCAGCAGCCGAGACAGGGGGCGGACTGAAGCTTTCTTT. It is translated as CATSSRDRGRTEAFF.

The chain has TRBV29-1 and TRBJ1-2; 10 bases line up with TRBD1. The CDR3 spans 13 residues. Germline loops: CDR1 SQVTM, CDR2 ANQGSEA. With 6 bases clipped from V and 5 bases from J, the junction kept 6 bases outside the gene matches. The CDR3 loop is CSVGDRGGYGYTF. The CDR3 region has the DNA TGCAGCGTGGGGGACAGGGGAGGGTATGGCTACACCTTC.

V gene TRBV7-6 combines with J gene TRBJ2-2; 8 nucleotides align to TRBD1. This CDR3 contains 15 residues. The V and J ends lost 5 bases and 2 bases, in that order; junction bases with no gene match: 4. Germline V CDR1 and CDR2: SGHVS, FNYEAQ. The DNA for the CDR3 is TGTGCCAGCAGCCCCAGGGGGCCCAACACCGGGGAGCTGTTTTTT. As protein: CASSPRGPNTGELFF.

In this sample, this clone turned up once. The V gene is TRBV2, the J gene TRBJ2-2, with 12 bases matching TRBD1. This CDR3 has 15 residues. Looked up from germline, CDR1 is SNHLY and CDR2 is FYNNEI. V was pared by 8 bases and J by 5 bases, with 6 bases of the junction left unmatched. The CDR3 DNA reads TGTGCCAGCGGACCGGGACAGGGGGCAACCGGGGAGCTGTTTTTT. Residues: CASGPGQGATGELFF.

The V and J genes are TRBV27 and TRBJ1-5; 10 nucleotides match TRBD1. Per the germline V gene, CDR1 is MNHEY and CDR2 is SMNVEV (reference sequence). The CDR3 has 16 amino acids. J gave up 5 bases and V 3 bases, and 7 bases lay outside the gene matches. CDR3: CASSFLSGTGDQPQHF. The CDR3 DNA is TGTGCCAGCAGTTTTTTATCCGGGACAGGGGATCAGCCCCAGCATTTT.

The chain recombines TRBV9 with TRBJ2-1; D may be TRBD2 (6 bases). Trimming removed 3 bases at V and 0 bases at J, with 13 bases between. The CDR3 runs 16 residues. Germline V gives CDR1 SGDLS, CDR2 YYNGEE. CDR3 DNA sequence: TGTGCCAGCAGCGCGGGACTTTCATTCTCCTACAATGAGCAGTTCTTC. It yields the protein CASSAGLSFSYNEQFF.

The CDR3 sequence is CAWRTGSGNTIYF. For the CDR3, the DNA is TGTGCCTGGAGGACAGGGTCTGGAAACACCATATATTTT. The chain recombines TRBV30 with TRBJ1-3; TRBD1 aligns across 7 bases. The CDR3 loop spans 13 amino acids. Unmatched junction bases numbered 0, after V lost 3 bases and J lost 1 base. CDR1 is GTSNPN and CDR2 is SVGIG in the germline V gene (reference sequence).

The gene calls are TRBV2 and TRBJ1-1, with TRBD1 matching over 8 bases. Germline CDR1 reads SNHLY; CDR2 reads FYNNEI. This CDR3 is built from 15 residues. With 5 bases clipped from V and 0 bases from J, the junction kept 5 bases outside the gene matches. CDR3 in amino acids: CASSSTGQVNTEAFF. CDR3 nucleotides: TGTGCCAGCAGTTCAACGGGACAGGTGAACACTGAAGCTTTCTTT.

This sequence joins TRBV6-1 and TRBJ2-2; the D gene is possibly TRBD2 (5 bases). The CDR3 sequence is 14 residues long. Trimming took 2 bases from V and 6 from J, leaving 10 bases between them. Germline values: CDR1 MNHNS, CDR2 SASEGT. CDR3 region: CASSEPTRPGELFF. In DNA form, the CDR3 reads TGTGCCAGCAGTGAACCAACTAGGCCCGGGGAGCTGTTTTTT.

This sequence joins TRBV11-3 and TRBJ2-1; 8 bases align to TRBD2. Losses at the gene ends were 8 bases for V and 4 bases for J; bases not matched to a gene: 7. Looked up from germline, CDR1 is SGHNT and CDR2 is YENEEA. This CDR3 region has 14 residues. CDR3 sequence reads: CASVKTGGYNEQFF. CDR3 nucleotide sequence: TGTGCCAGCGTCAAGACGGGAGGGTACAATGAGCAGTTCTTC. Filled out from reference TRBV11-3 and TRBJ2-1, the complete variable domain reads EAGVVQSPRYKIIEKKQPVAFWCNPISGHNTLYWYLQNLGQGPELLIRYENEEAVDDSQLPKDRFSAERLKGVDSTLKIQPAELGDSAVYLCASVKTGGYNEQFFGPGTRLTVL.

This chain links TRBV5-1 with TRBJ2-4; 7 nucleotides line up with TRBD2. The junction had 8 bases not matched to a gene; V was cut back by 3 bases and J by 2 bases. The CDR3 loop spans 16 amino acids. CDR1 SGHRS and CDR2 YFSETQ come from the germline V gene. CDR3 protein: CASSYGLVVSKNIQYF. As DNA, the CDR3 is TGCGCCAGCAGCTATGGACTAGTTGTATCCAAAAACATTCAGTACTTC.

This clone was recorded only once. The chain couples TRBV15 to TRBJ2-7; possibly TRBD2 for D (6 bases). Trimming took off 11 bases at V and 5 bases at J, with 19 bases between the two ends. The CDR3 contains 13 residues. The germline V gene has CDR1 LNHNV and CDR2 YYDKDF (reference sequence). The CDR3 here is CASSGTDFNEQYF. The CDR3 coding sequence is TGTGCCTCCTCAGGGACTGATTTCAACGAGCAGTACTTC.

This clone was seen a single time. The chain couples TRBV9 to TRBJ2-5, with 14 bases aligning to TRBD2. This CDR3 has 18 residues. The germline gives CDR1 SGDLS, CDR2 YYNGEE. V gave up 4 bases and J gave up 4 bases; unmatched junction bases: 12. CDR3 sequence (DNA): TGTGCCAGCAGCCCCGGGACTAGCGGGAGTAGTGGCAGAGAGACCCAGTACTTC. Translating it yields CASSPGTSGSSGRETQYF.

This chain links TRBV19 with TRBJ2-7, with D perhaps TRBD1 (5 bases). The germline V gene has CDR1 LNHDA and CDR2 SQIVND (reference sequence). Deletions cut 6 bases from V and 3 bases from J, with 9 bases between. This CDR3 is built from 12 residues. CDR3 DNA: TGTGCCAGTAGCCCAGGGTTCTACGAGCAGTACTTC. Translation gives CASSPGFYEQYF.